This T cell receptor beta chain was captured by sequencing in a study of T-cell memory formation after mild COVID-19. Each CDR3 protein gets one entry after TCRdb re-called the 5' RACE reads with MiXCR. Of about 400,000 distinct CDR3 sequences in the sample, roughly 15% were seen once. The germline CDR1 and CDR2 sequences are SEHNR and FQNEAQ (reference sequence). Trimming left V 2 bases short and J 1 base short, with 8 bases between. The CDR3 spans 14 residues. The sequence was obtained from a man aged 18 to 30 who had mild COVID-19 (a few samples of this study predate the infection). Cell type and time point are not known. V is TRBV7-9 and J is TRBJ1-1, with a tentative D call TRBD1 (5 bases). Source material: PBMCs or a T cell subset sorted from them (not recorded which). CDR3 sequence reads: CASSLRQRNTEAFF. In DNA form, the CDR3 reads TGTGCCAGCAGCTTAAGACAGAGGAACACTGAAGCTTTCTTT.